Listed here are 14 T cell receptor beta chains from one sample, sequenced in a study of metastatic and nonmetastatic thyroid tumors. Through MiXCR, TCRdb re-clonotyped the PCR reads. This table has under 6,000 clones, over 25% appearing once. Thyroid surgery was performed in patients who had received no treatment beforehand. Sequencing was done on a sample of adjacent normal tissue. The receptors here all came from a female donor with papillary thyroid cancer or a benign thyroid nodule (not recorded which). Some clones in this sample may be carry-over from other donors' samples.

This clone has more than one count but fewer than ten. DNA for the CDR3: TGTGCCAGCAGTCCGGGGACTAGAGAGACCCAGTACTTC. Its protein product is CASSPGTRETQYF. The chain combines TRBV19 with TRBJ2-5; 8 bases map to TRBD2. This CDR3 has 13 residues. CDR1 and CDR2 from the germline V gene are LNHDA and SQIVND (reference sequence). The J segment lost 4 bases and the V segment lost 9 bases, leaving 7 bases of the junction unmatched.

Of note for this clone: A junction end diverges from the germline sequence, so it may reflect a read error. The rearrangement joins TRBV2 to TRBJ2-1, with D hard to call. This CDR3 spans 13 amino acids. Germline V gene lookup returns CDR1 SNHLY and CDR2 FYNNEI. CDR3 nucleotide sequence: TGTGCCAGGCCTGAGATGGGCTACAAGGAGCAGTTCTTC. Protein: CARPEMGYKEQFF.

The CDR3 region has the DNA TGTGCCAGCAGTAAAACCGCTGGGATGAACACTGAAGCTTTCTTT. It translates to CASSKTAGMNTEAFF. The V call is TRBV7-3, the J call TRBJ1-1; unclear D gene. Trimming removed 6 bases at V and 0 bases at J, with 14 bases between. CDR3 size: 15 residues. Per germline, CDR1 SGHTA and CDR2 FQGTGA.

The genes are TRBV6-5 and TRBJ1-6; maybe TRBD1 (5 bases). CDR3 size: 15 residues. The ends were cut back, 2 bases at V and 5 bases at J, with 10 bases in the middle. Germline CDR1 and CDR2: MNHEY and SVGAGI. The CDR3 region is CASSYQGFHNSPLHF. The CDR3 nucleotides are TGTGCCAGCAGTTACCAGGGTTTCCATAATTCACCCCTCCACTTT.

With respect to this clone: The junction departs from germline at one end; a sequencing error may be responsible. The J gene is TRBJ2-7, the V gene TRBV28; D is unclear. The CDR3 is made up of 13 amino acids. Germline V gene sequence: CDR1 MDHEN, CDR2 SYDVKM. The CDR3 nucleotides are TGTGCAAGCAAGTTCCCCCTGTCTTACGAGCAGTACTTC. The encoded protein is CASKFPLSYEQYF.

This clone is judged medium-sized. The V and J genes are TRBV28 and TRBJ2-5, with D perhaps matching TRBD2 (5 bases). The CDR3 extends over 15 amino acids. V gave up 6 bases and J gave up 2 bases, with 16 bases separating them. Germline V gene data show CDR1 as MDHEN and CDR2 as SYDVKM. The CDR3 nucleotides read TGTGCCAGCAGCACCCAAGGAGGAATACAAGAGACCCAGTACTTC. It translates to CASSTQGGIQETQYF.

This clone was seen ten or more times. The V gene is TRBV20-1, the J gene TRBJ2-5; 8 positions agree with TRBD1. The CDR3 contains 15 residues. The germline CDR1 and CDR2 sequences are DFQATT and SNEGSKA (reference sequence). Trimming removed 0 bases from V and 5 bases from J; junction bases left unmatched: 8. CDR3 coding DNA: TGCAGTGCTAGAGACAGGGGGCCCATTTTGGAGACCCAGTACTTC. Its translation: CSARDRGPILETQYF.

This clone is classed as medium-sized. V gene TRBV29-1 combines with J gene TRBJ2-5; D might be TRBD2 (5 bases). CDR1 and CDR2 from the germline V gene are SQVTM and ANQGSEA. The V gene lost 1 base and the J gene lost 1 base, with 7 bases spanning the gap. There are 13 residues in the CDR3. The CDR3 DNA reads TGCAGCGTTGAAGGGACTGTCCAAGAGACCCAGTACTTC. It translates to CSVEGTVQETQYF.

This clone is deemed medium-sized. The J gene is TRBJ2-3, the V gene TRBV30; no reliable D call. Germline V lookup: CDR1 GTSNPN, CDR2 SVGIG (reference sequence). The CDR3 totals 13 residues. V was trimmed by 3 bases and J by 2 bases, leaving 9 bases between them. The CDR3 region has the DNA TGTGCCTGGAGGGCCGACCCCACAGATACGCAGTATTTT. Translated: CAWRADPTDTQYF.

The sample holds a few counts of this clone. CDR3 protein: CASSLCRVSGNTIYF. The CDR3 nucleotides read TGTGCCAGCAGTTTGTGTAGGGTCTCTGGAAACACCATATATTTT. The gene calls are TRBV28 and TRBJ1-3, with unresolved D. Trimming pared 3 bases from V and 0 bases from J, leaving 9 bases between. The germline CDR1 and CDR2 sequences are MDHEN and SYDVKM. This CDR3 has 15 amino acids.

This clone has more than one count but fewer than ten. Other DNA sequences within the sample encode an identical CDR3. The gene calls are TRBV27 and TRBJ2-1, with 9 bases lining up with TRBD1. V shed 6 bases and J 4 bases; nucleotides not matched to a gene: 7. The CDR3 extends over 15 amino acids. Germline CDR1 reads MNHEY; CDR2 reads SMNVEV (reference sequence). In DNA, the CDR3 is TGTGCCAGCAGCTCTCCGGGACAGGGATACAATGAGCAGTTCTTC. Protein sequence: CASSSPGQGYNEQFF.

As DNA, the CDR3 is TGTGCCAGCTCCACGCCCCGGACAACCGGGGCCTACGAGCAGTACTTC. Translating gives CASSTPRTTGAYEQYF. This rearrangement joins TRBV6-1 to TRBJ2-7; D tentatively fits TRBD1 or TRBD2 (5 bases each). The CDR3 contains 16 residues. Trimming shortened V by 8 bases and J by 2 bases, and 22 bases separated the two germline ends. Germline lookup yields CDR1 MNHNS and CDR2 SASEGT.

The CDR3 reads CASSLLPAASGGEQFF. The CDR3 nucleotides are TGTGCCAGCAGCTTACTCCCAGCGGCCTCCGGAGGTGAGCAGTTCTTC. The rearrangement joins TRBV11-2 to TRBJ2-1; weak D call: TRBD2 (5 bases). Trimming stripped 2 bases from V and 9 bases from J, with 20 bases between. The germline V gene encodes CDR1 SGHAT and CDR2 FQNNGV. The CDR3 is 16 residues long.

The genes are TRBV11-2 and TRBJ2-7; TRBD2 might be the D (5 bases). The CDR3 length is 12 residues. Germline loops: CDR1 SGHAT, CDR2 FQNNGV. The V and J ends lost 5 bases and 12 bases respectively, with 17 bases between them. In nucleotides, the CDR3 is TGTGCCAGCAGCATCGGGGTTGGAGACCCGTACGTC. This gives the protein CASSIGVGDPYV.